Below, one T cell receptor beta chain is given with its context. This sample is drawn from a study of radiotherapy plus CTLA-4 blockade in lung cancer. Study summary: Objective responses occurred in 15% to 20% of patients; over 25% had disease control.

The junction had 2 bases not matched to a gene; V was cut back by 8 bases and J by 2 bases. The CDR3 runs to 12 residues. Germline CDR1 and CDR2: SEHNR and FQNEAQ (reference sequence). Sequencing used immunoSEQ multiplex PCR; TCRdb keeps in-frame clones, though not all of them. The sample includes around 44,000 clones, 60% to 80% of them seen just once. This clonotype was sampled from a human donor with non-small cell lung cancer whose response to radiotherapy plus ipilimumab could not be evaluated. V is TRBV7-9 and J is TRBJ2-7; 8 bases match TRBD1. The material was peripheral blood, obtained from a patient treated with radiotherapy plus ipilimumab. The CDR3 DNA reads TGTGCCAGCGGGACAGGCCCCTACGAGCAGTACTTC. Translated: CASGTGPYEQYF. The full variable domain, with the rest looked up from reference TRBV7-9 and TRBJ2-7, is DTGVSQNPRHKITKRGQNVTFRCDPISEHNRLYWYRQTLGQGPEFLTYFQNEAQLEKSRLLSDRFSAERPKGSFSTLEIQRTEQGDSAMYLCASGTGPYEQYFGPGTRLTVT.